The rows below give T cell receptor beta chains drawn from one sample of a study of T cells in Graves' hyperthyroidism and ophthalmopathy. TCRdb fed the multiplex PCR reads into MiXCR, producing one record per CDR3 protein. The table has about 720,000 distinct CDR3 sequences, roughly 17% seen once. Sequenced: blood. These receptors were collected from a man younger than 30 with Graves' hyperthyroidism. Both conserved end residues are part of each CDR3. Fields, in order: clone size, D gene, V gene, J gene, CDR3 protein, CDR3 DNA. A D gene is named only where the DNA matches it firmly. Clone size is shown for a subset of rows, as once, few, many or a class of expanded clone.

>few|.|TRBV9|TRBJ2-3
CASAIQGNTDTQYF
TGTGCCAGCGCAATCCAGGGGAACACAGATACGCAGTATTTT
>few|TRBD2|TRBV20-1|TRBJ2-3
CSASESGATYTDTQYF
TGCAGTGCTAGTGAGAGCGGGGCTACCTACACAGATACGCAGTATTTT
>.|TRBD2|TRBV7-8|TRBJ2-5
CASRGSSGRRRETQYF
TGTGCCAGCAGGGGATCTAGCGGGAGACGGAGGGAGACCCAGTACTTC
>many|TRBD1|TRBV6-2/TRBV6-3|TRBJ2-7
CASSSRQGKYEQYF
TGTGCCAGCTCCTCCAGACAGGGGAAGTACGAGCAGTACTTC
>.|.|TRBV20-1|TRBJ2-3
CSASPGGTQYF
TGCAGTGCTAGCCCTGGCGGAACGCAGTATTTT
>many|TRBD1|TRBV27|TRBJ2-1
CASSIQGNPYNEQFF
TGTGCCAGCAGTATACAGGGGAACCCTTACAATGAGCAGTTCTTC
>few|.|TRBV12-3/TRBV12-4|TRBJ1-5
CASSLMRGNQPQHF
TGTGCCAGCAGTTTAATGCGGGGAAATCAGCCCCAGCATTTT
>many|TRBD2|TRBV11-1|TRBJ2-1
CASTGSSGRQAYNEQFF
TGTGCCAGCACGGGCTCTAGCGGGAGACAAGCCTACAATGAGCAGTTCTTC
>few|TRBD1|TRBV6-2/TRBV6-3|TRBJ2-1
CASSYSGTGGLNEQFF
TGTGCCAGCAGTTACTCCGGGACAGGGGGTCTTAATGAGCAGTTCTTC
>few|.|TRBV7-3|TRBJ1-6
CASSSAEGSPLHF
TGTGCCAGCAGCTCGGCAGAGGGTTCACCCCTCCACTTT
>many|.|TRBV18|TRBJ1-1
CASSSSDEAFF
TGTGCCAGCTCGTCTTCGGATGAAGCTTTCTTT
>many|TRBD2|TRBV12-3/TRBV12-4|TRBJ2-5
CASSLYGGSDRGETQYF
TGTGCCAGCAGTTTATACGGCGGGAGCGATCGGGGGGAGACCCAGTACTTC
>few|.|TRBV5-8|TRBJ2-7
CASSLDLDYEQYF
TGTGCCAGCAGCTTGGATCTTGATTACGAGCAGTACTTC
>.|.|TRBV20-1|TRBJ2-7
CSARDFRGSSYEQYF
TGCAGTGCTAGAGATTTTCGGGGGAGCTCCTACGAGCAGTACTTC
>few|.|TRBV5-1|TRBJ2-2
CASSGGNIIQANGELFF
TGCGCCAGCAGCGGGGGGAACATCATCCAAGCCAACGGGGAGCTGTTTTTT
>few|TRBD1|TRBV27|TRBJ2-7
CASRPRDRALKQYF
TGTGCCAGCAGACCACGGGACAGGGCTCTTAAGCAGTACTTC
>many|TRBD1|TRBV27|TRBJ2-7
CASSSHGTGFSNEQYF
TGTGCCAGCAGTTCCCATGGGACAGGGTTCTCCAACGAGCAGTACTTC
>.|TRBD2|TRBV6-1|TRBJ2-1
CASIQSGLAGASDVYEQFF
TGTGCCAGCATCCAATCTGGACTAGCGGGAGCCTCCGATGTGTATGAGCAGTTCTTC
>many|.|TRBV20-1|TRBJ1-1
CSARDEEALNTEAFF
TGCAGTGCTAGAGATGAAGAGGCCTTGAACACTGAAGCTTTCTTT
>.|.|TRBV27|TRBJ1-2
CASSLTGTSQVGYTF
TGTGCCAGCAGTTTAACCGGGACGAGCCAGGTTGGCTACACCTTC
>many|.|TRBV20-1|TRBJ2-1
CSANTPQGIGYNEQFF
TGCAGTGCTAATACCCCCCAGGGTATCGGTTACAATGAGCAGTTCTTC
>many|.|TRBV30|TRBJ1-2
CAWRSLTGTYGYTF
TGTGCCTGGAGATCTCTAACCGGGACCTATGGCTACACCTTC
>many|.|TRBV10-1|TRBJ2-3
CASSEFGGDTQYF
TGCGCCAGCAGTGAGTTTGGCGGAGATACGCAGTATTTT
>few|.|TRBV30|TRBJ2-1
CAWSSGIGPQGNEQFF
TGTGCCTGGTCCTCTGGTATAGGTCCCCAGGGTAATGAGCAGTTCTTC
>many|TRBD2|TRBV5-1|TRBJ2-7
CASSLAFGREHEQYF
TGCGCCAGCAGCTTGGCCTTCGGGCGGGAGCACGAGCAGTACTTC
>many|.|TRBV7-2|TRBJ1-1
CASTHSPMNTEAFF
TGTGCCAGCACTCACAGCCCCATGAACACTGAAGCTTTCTTT
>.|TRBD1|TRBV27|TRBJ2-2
CASGADRVETGELFF
TGTGCCAGCGGGGCGGACAGGGTTGAAACCGGGGAGCTGTTTTTT
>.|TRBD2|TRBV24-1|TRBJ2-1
CATARGRGSYNEQFF
TGTGCCACCGCTCGGGGGAGGGGCTCCTACAATGAGCAGTTCTTC
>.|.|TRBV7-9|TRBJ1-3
CASSLGETGNTIYF
TGTGCCAGCAGCCTAGGGGAGACTGGAAACACCATATATTTT
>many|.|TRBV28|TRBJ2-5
CASFGETQYF
TGTGCCAGCTTTGGGGAGACCCAGTACTTC
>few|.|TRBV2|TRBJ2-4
CASAGWGSLDIQYF
TGTGCCAGTGCTGGATGGGGTTCTTTGGACATTCAGTACTTC
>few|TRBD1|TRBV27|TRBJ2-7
CASSPEQGSSYEQYF
TGTGCCAGCAGTCCCGAACAGGGGAGCTCCTACGAGCAGTACTTC
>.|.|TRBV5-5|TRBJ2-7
CASSDRLKYEQYF
TGTGCCAGCAGCGATAGACTTAAATACGAGCAGTACTTC
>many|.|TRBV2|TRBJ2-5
CASSVQAQETQYF
TGTGCCAGCAGTGTTCAGGCACAAGAGACCCAGTACTTC
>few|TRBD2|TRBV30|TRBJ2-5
CAWSDTGTSGQETQYF
TGTGCCTGGAGCGATACCGGGACTAGCGGACAAGAGACCCAGTACTTC
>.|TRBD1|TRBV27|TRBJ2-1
CASSLKGGYWNEQFF
TGTGCCAGCAGTTTAAAAGGGGGCTACTGGAATGAGCAGTTCTTC
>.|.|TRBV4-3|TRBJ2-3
CASSQDGRRGRTDTQYF
TGCGCCAGCAGCCAAGATGGCCGACGCGGGCGCACAGATACGCAGTATTTT
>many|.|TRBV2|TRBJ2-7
CASKIYEQYF
TGTGCCAGCAAGATCTACGAGCAGTACTTC
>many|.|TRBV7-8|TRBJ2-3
CASSLVSADTQYF
TGTGCCAGCAGCTTAGTATCCGCAGATACGCAGTATTTT
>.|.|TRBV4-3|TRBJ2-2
CASSQGLVSNTGELFF
TGCGCCAGCAGCCAAGGGCTAGTCTCGAACACCGGGGAGCTGTTTTTT
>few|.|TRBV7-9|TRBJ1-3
CASSYVPRRTTGDTIYF
TGTGCCAGCAGCTACGTCCCTCGACGAACCACAGGAGACACCATATATTTT
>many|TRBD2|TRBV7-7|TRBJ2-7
CASSLPSGSACEQYF
TGTGCTAGCAGCTTACCTAGCGGATCGGCTTGCGAGCAGTACTTC
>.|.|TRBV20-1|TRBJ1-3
CSARTTGVSGNTIYF
TGCAGTGCTAGGACTACAGGCGTATCTGGAAACACCATATATTTT
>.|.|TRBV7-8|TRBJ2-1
CASSPPETSYNEQFF
TGTGCCAGCAGCCCCCCGGAGACTAGCTACAATGAGCAGTTCTTC
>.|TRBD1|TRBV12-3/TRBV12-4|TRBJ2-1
CASSTPGQGEQFF
TGTGCCAGCAGCACTCCCGGACAGGGCGAGCAGTTCTTC
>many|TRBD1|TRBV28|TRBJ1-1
CASSFPDRVNTEAFF
TGTGCCAGCAGTTTTCCGGACAGGGTCAACACTGAAGCTTTCTTT
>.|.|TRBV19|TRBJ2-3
CASSIRKGTDTQYF
TGTGCCAGTAGTATTAGGAAAGGCACAGATACGCAGTATTTT
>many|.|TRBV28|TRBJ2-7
CASSLSSAYEQYF
TGTGCCAGCAGTTTATCATCAGCCTACGAGCAGTACTTC